This record looks at one T cell receptor beta chain sequence and its context. The antigen remains unidentified. The data originate from a study of cytomegalovirus exposure and HLA in healthy donors. Though nominally healthy at sampling, donors likely had unrecorded immune exposures. A multiplex PCR was run with 60 Vbeta primers and 13 Jbeta primers. TCRdb keeps only in-frame clones here, not all; method: immunoSEQ multiplex PCR. The sample records roughly 100,000 clones, around two thirds being singletons. Findings and caveats of the study: Information on immune exposure was restricted to one variable (CMV serostatus). A prior analysis recorded that most TCR beta V segments were productive about 90% or about 30% of the time. Rare TCR sequences predominated, though certain public TCRs were found in many donors.

With 4 bases clipped from V and 2 bases from J, the junction kept 4 bases outside the gene matches. Per the germline V gene, CDR1 is LNHDA and CDR2 is SQIVND (reference sequence). This CDR3 is 15 amino acids long. The source of this sequence is a man over 45 in good health and CMV-seropositive. The sequenced material came from PBMCs. This chain connects TRBV19 to TRBJ1-2; 10 bases align to TRBD1. DNA for the CDR3: TGTGCCAGTAGTAACATGGACAGGGGGAACTATGGCTACACCTTC. The encoded protein is CASSNMDRGNYGYTF.